This is a list of T cell receptor beta chains from one sample in a study of long-term antiretroviral therapy in people with HIV. Profiling relied on immunoSEQ multiplex PCR, and the TCRdb table lists in-frame clones only, not all of them. The sample has about 20,000 clones, about four fifths seen once. The input for sequencing was unsorted PBMCs, taken around 2.4 years before starting antiretroviral therapy. The source of these receptors is a woman aged 45-65 years with HIV. Both conserved end residues are part of each CDR3. Fields, in order: D gene, CDR3 length, clone size, V gene, J gene, CDR3 DNA, CDR3 protein. A D gene is named only where the DNA matches it firmly. A clone size is listed for some rows: how often the clone was seen (once, few, many), or a class if it is expanded.

d_call: .; cdr3_length: 13; clone_size: .; v_call: TRBV29-1; j_call: TRBJ2-6; cdr3_nt: TGCAGCGCCTGGGGAGCTGGGGCCAACGTCCTGACTTTC; cdr3_aa: CSAWGAGANVLTF
d_call: .; cdr3_length: 11; clone_size: once; v_call: TRBV2; j_call: TRBJ2-5; cdr3_nt: TGTGCCAGCAGTTCTATTGAGACCCAGTACTTC; cdr3_aa: CASSSIETQYF
d_call: .; cdr3_length: 14; clone_size: few; v_call: TRBV7-9; j_call: TRBJ1-1; cdr3_nt: TGTGCCAGCAGCAGAACTGGACAGACCTCAGGAGCTTTCTTT; cdr3_aa: CASSRTGQTSGAFF
d_call: .; cdr3_length: 15; clone_size: .; v_call: TRBV7-9; j_call: TRBJ1-4; cdr3_nt: TGTGCCAGCAGCTTAAATACAGGGCTCAAGGAAAAACTGTTTTTT; cdr3_aa: CASSLNTGLKEKLFF
d_call: TRBD1; cdr3_length: 21; clone_size: once; v_call: TRBV6-1; j_call: TRBJ1-4; cdr3_nt: TGTGCCAGCAGTGGAGCCTGGGGACCCTCCCCGGACAGGGGCCGGGATGAAAAACTGTTTTTT; cdr3_aa: CASSGAWGPSPDRGRDEKLFF
d_call: .; cdr3_length: 15; clone_size: .; v_call: TRBV5-1; j_call: TRBJ1-1; cdr3_nt: TGCGCCAGCAGCTTGGTAGGGGGGGGGAGCACTGAAGCTTTCTTT; cdr3_aa: CASSLVGGGSTEAFF
d_call: .; cdr3_length: 14; clone_size: once; v_call: TRBV18; j_call: TRBJ1-4; cdr3_nt: TGTGCCAGCTCACCAGAGCTTTCCAATGAAAAACTGTTTTTT; cdr3_aa: CASSPELSNEKLFF
d_call: .; cdr3_length: 14; clone_size: medium-sized; v_call: TRBV19; j_call: TRBJ1-1; cdr3_nt: TGTGCCAGTACCCTAAGGGGGGAGAACACTGAAGCTTTCTTT; cdr3_aa: CASTLRGENTEAFF
d_call: .; cdr3_length: 14; clone_size: .; v_call: TRBV18; j_call: TRBJ1-2; cdr3_nt: TGTGCCAGCTCACCACCTGCCAGGGTAGAGGGCTACACCTTC; cdr3_aa: CASSPPARVEGYTF
d_call: TRBD1; cdr3_length: 18; clone_size: .; v_call: TRBV7-2; j_call: TRBJ1-3; cdr3_nt: TGTGCCAGCAGCCCCAGGAGTTTGGGACAGGGGGCTGGAAACACCATATATTTT; cdr3_aa: CASSPRSLGQGAGNTIYF
d_call: TRBD1; cdr3_length: 15; clone_size: .; v_call: TRBV9; j_call: TRBJ2-3; cdr3_nt: TGTGCCAGCAGCGGCCGGGACAGGGAAACAGATACGCAGTATTTT; cdr3_aa: CASSGRDRETDTQYF
d_call: .; cdr3_length: 17; clone_size: .; v_call: TRBV7-8; j_call: TRBJ1-3; cdr3_nt: TGTGCCAGCAGCTTAGGGAGTACAGTGAACTCTGGAAACACCATATATTTT; cdr3_aa: CASSLGSTVNSGNTIYF
d_call: .; cdr3_length: 18; clone_size: .; v_call: TRBV21-1; j_call: TRBJ1-2; cdr3_nt: TGTGCCAGCAGTATAGACTTATTACCGGGACAGCTTAACTATGGCTACACCTTC; cdr3_aa: CASSIDLLPGQLNYGYTF
d_call: TRBD2; cdr3_length: 16; clone_size: .; v_call: TRBV4-1; j_call: TRBJ2-1; cdr3_nt: TGCGCCAGCAGCCAAGCTCGACTAGCGGGCGAAAATGAGCAGTTCTTC; cdr3_aa: CASSQARLAGENEQFF
d_call: TRBD1; cdr3_length: 15; clone_size: .; v_call: TRBV10-3; j_call: TRBJ1-1; cdr3_nt: TGTGCCATCAGTGAGCCGGGACAGGGCGGTACTGAAGCTTTCTTT; cdr3_aa: CAISEPGQGGTEAFF
d_call: .; cdr3_length: 13; clone_size: .; v_call: TRBV7-9; j_call: TRBJ2-3; cdr3_nt: TGTGCCAGCAGCGCCGGACAACCAGATACGCAGTATTTT; cdr3_aa: CASSAGQPDTQYF
d_call: .; cdr3_length: 11; clone_size: .; v_call: TRBV2; j_call: TRBJ1-2; cdr3_nt: TGTGTCTTGACAGCCAACTATGGCTACACCTTC; cdr3_aa: CVLTANYGYTF
d_call: TRBD1; cdr3_length: 14; clone_size: .; v_call: TRBV9; j_call: TRBJ2-7; cdr3_nt: TGTGCCAGCAGCGTAGCATGGGACAGGGACGAGCAGTACTTC; cdr3_aa: CASSVAWDRDEQYF
d_call: .; cdr3_length: 14; clone_size: .; v_call: TRBV19; j_call: TRBJ1-2; cdr3_nt: TGTGCCAGTAGTATAATGGAGGTCCACTATGGCTACACCTTC; cdr3_aa: CASSIMEVHYGYTF
d_call: TRBD2; cdr3_length: 16; clone_size: .; v_call: TRBV5-1; j_call: TRBJ2-2; cdr3_nt: TGCGCCAGCAGCTTGGCGGGGGGTATTGGTACCGGGGAGCTGTTTTTT; cdr3_aa: CASSLAGGIGTGELFF
d_call: TRBD2; cdr3_length: 17; clone_size: .; v_call: TRBV5-1; j_call: TRBJ2-3; cdr3_nt: TGCGCCAGCAGCCCGGGGACTAGCGGGGACTTCACAGATACGCAGTATTTT; cdr3_aa: CASSPGTSGDFTDTQYF
d_call: .; cdr3_length: 15; clone_size: .; v_call: TRBV21-1; j_call: TRBJ1-2; cdr3_nt: TGTGCCAGCAGCAAAATTTCCCAGGGGATACGAAGCTACACCTTC; cdr3_aa: CASSKISQGIRSYTF
d_call: TRBD1; cdr3_length: 16; clone_size: .; v_call: TRBV27; j_call: TRBJ1-2; cdr3_nt: TGTGCCAGCAGCCCCTACCCCGGACAGGGGAAAGGTGGCTACACCTTC; cdr3_aa: CASSPYPGQGKGGYTF
d_call: .; cdr3_length: 19; clone_size: .; v_call: TRBV9; j_call: TRBJ1-5; cdr3_nt: TGTGCCAGCAGCGCCCCCGGGACAAGACTACCTTATAGCAATCAGCCCCAGCATTTT; cdr3_aa: CASSAPGTRLPYSNQPQHF
d_call: .; cdr3_length: 13; clone_size: .; v_call: TRBV9; j_call: TRBJ1-6; cdr3_nt: TGTGCCAGCAGCTTTGAGGGGAATTCACCCCTCCACTTT; cdr3_aa: CASSFEGNSPLHF
d_call: .; cdr3_length: 11; clone_size: .; v_call: TRBV20-1; j_call: TRBJ1-2; cdr3_nt: TGCAGTGCGTTCGTGAACTATGGCTACACCTTC; cdr3_aa: CSAFVNYGYTF
d_call: .; cdr3_length: 14; clone_size: .; v_call: TRBV9; j_call: TRBJ2-1; cdr3_nt: TGTGCCAGCAGCGTCCAGGTAGGCGTGAATGAGCAGTTCTTC; cdr3_aa: CASSVQVGVNEQFF
d_call: .; cdr3_length: 14; clone_size: few; v_call: TRBV9; j_call: TRBJ1-6; cdr3_nt: TGTGCCAGCAGCGTAGATTCCTATAATTCACCCCTCCACTTT; cdr3_aa: CASSVDSYNSPLHF
d_call: TRBD1; cdr3_length: 14; clone_size: .; v_call: TRBV2; j_call: TRBJ1-1; cdr3_nt: TGTGCCAGCAAGGGGACAGGGGGTGGCACTGAAGCTTTCTTT; cdr3_aa: CASKGTGGGTEAFF
d_call: .; cdr3_length: 12; clone_size: .; v_call: TRBV11-1; j_call: TRBJ2-5; cdr3_nt: TGTGCCAGCAGCTGGGGATTAGAGACCCAGTACTTC; cdr3_aa: CASSWGLETQYF
d_call: TRBD1; cdr3_length: 14; clone_size: .; v_call: TRBV7-9; j_call: TRBJ1-5; cdr3_nt: TGTGCCAGCAGCTTGGGGACAGGGGCACAGCCCCAGCATTTT; cdr3_aa: CASSLGTGAQPQHF
d_call: .; cdr3_length: 16; clone_size: once; v_call: TRBV4-1; j_call: TRBJ1-5; cdr3_nt: TGCGCCAGCAGCCAAGATTGGATTAGGAGCAATCAGCCCCAGCATTTT; cdr3_aa: CASSQDWIRSNQPQHF
d_call: .; cdr3_length: 16; clone_size: .; v_call: TRBV19; j_call: TRBJ2-3; cdr3_nt: TGTGCCAGTAGTGGCTCCGGGGCGTATTACACAGATACGCAGTATTTT; cdr3_aa: CASSGSGAYYTDTQYF
d_call: TRBD1; cdr3_length: 14; clone_size: .; v_call: TRBV4-2; j_call: TRBJ2-7; cdr3_nt: TGTGCCAGCAGCCACACAGGGGTTGGAGACGAGCAGTACTTC; cdr3_aa: CASSHTGVGDEQYF
d_call: TRBD2; cdr3_length: 18; clone_size: .; v_call: TRBV15; j_call: TRBJ2-3; cdr3_nt: TGTGCCACCAGCAGAGATCTTGGGACTAGCGGGACTCCAGATACGCAGTATTTT; cdr3_aa: CATSRDLGTSGTPDTQYF
d_call: TRBD1; cdr3_length: 11; clone_size: few; v_call: TRBV10-3; j_call: TRBJ1-2; cdr3_nt: TGTGCCATACAGGGGGGGGATGGCTACACCTTC; cdr3_aa: CAIQGGDGYTF
d_call: .; cdr3_length: 16; clone_size: .; v_call: TRBV5-1; j_call: TRBJ2-3; cdr3_nt: TGCGCCAGCAGCTTGGCCGGGCCTGTTCAAGGGGATACGCAGTATTTT; cdr3_aa: CASSLAGPVQGDTQYF
d_call: TRBD1; cdr3_length: 16; clone_size: .; v_call: TRBV7-9; j_call: TRBJ1-2; cdr3_nt: TGTGCCAGCAGCCCTGGTGGGGCAGGGGGGAACTATGGCTACACCTTC; cdr3_aa: CASSPGGAGGNYGYTF
d_call: .; cdr3_length: 11; clone_size: .; v_call: TRBV6-6; j_call: TRBJ2-7; cdr3_nt: TGTGCCAGCAGTTATATCCACGAGCAGTACTTC; cdr3_aa: CASSYIHEQYF
d_call: .; cdr3_length: 15; clone_size: once; v_call: TRBV6-6; j_call: TRBJ2-2; cdr3_nt: TGTGCCAGCAGTTCTAGAAACAGGGCAACCGGGGAGCTGTTTTTT; cdr3_aa: CASSSRNRATGELFF
d_call: TRBD1; cdr3_length: 19; clone_size: .; v_call: TRBV27; j_call: TRBJ1-6; cdr3_nt: TGTGCCAGCAGGCCTACAGGGGCTGTCTATACTCAAAACCATTCACCCCTCCACTTT; cdr3_aa: CASRPTGAVYTQNHSPLHF
d_call: .; cdr3_length: 13; clone_size: .; v_call: TRBV5-5; j_call: TRBJ2-1; cdr3_nt: TGTGCCAGCAGCTTAGACTCCTACAATGAGCAGTTCTTC; cdr3_aa: CASSLDSYNEQFF
d_call: TRBD1; cdr3_length: 14; clone_size: .; v_call: TRBV6-6; j_call: TRBJ2-7; cdr3_nt: TGTGCCAGCAGTTACCGGGACAGGGAGGGGGAGCAGTACTTC; cdr3_aa: CASSYRDREGEQYF